Detailed here is one T cell receptor beta chain. The antigen remains unidentified. Germline loops: CDR1 MNHEY, CDR2 SMNVEV (reference sequence). The CDR3 runs to 14 residues. V was pared by 3 bases and J by 2 bases, with 10 bases between. These data come from a study of cytomegalovirus exposure and HLA in healthy donors. Background on the study: Later analysis reported that the 110 or so validation repertoires shared the platform of the 650 to 700 first-cohort repertoires. Study-wide findings and caveats: Cytomegalovirus association was listed for around 170 TCR beta chains.

The method was immunoSEQ multiplex PCR; TCRdb's version includes in-frame clones alone and lacks a portion of them. The sample lists approximately 200,000 clones; approximately 86% were seen once. This sequence joins TRBV27 and TRBJ2-5; D is ambiguous. The receptor was isolated from a woman between 18 and 29 years old in good health and CMV-seronegative. Sequencing was carried out using PBMCs. The CDR3 is CASSLDWRQETQYF. The CDR3 region has the DNA TGTGCCAGCAGTTTGGATTGGCGGCAAGAGACCCAGTACTTC.